This T cell receptor beta chain was obtained from a study of post-analysis software for immune sequencing data (dated by TCRdb to between 2014 and 2017). The study in broad terms: Recorded disease courses included relapsing-remitting, secondary progressive and progressive-relapsing multiple sclerosis, with some patients lacking subtype annotation. A subset of samples was prepared in parallel using single-end sample barcoding, then pooled and co-amplified after Illumina adapter ligation. The patient repertoires were compared against about 10 previously published healthy control repertoires obtained from donors aged about 6 to 28 years.

Counted from cysteine to phenylalanine, this CDR3 has 15 amino acids. The kept DNA is CDR3 alone, 45 bases in frame from the first base. Trimming costs V 1 base and J 8 bases, and their ends lie 12 bases apart. CDR1 and CDR2 are read off the germline V gene (reference sequence) as SEHNR and FQNEAQ. TCR beta repertoires were profiled from peripheral blood of approximately 13 young patients with multiple sclerosis to demonstrate the VDJtools post-analysis software. The multiple sclerosis patients were children and adolescents between about 6 and 16 years of age. This clonotype was found many times. This clone's antigen is unknown. Qualities for individual bases were not recorded, and no much larger clone is one base off. Library construction relied on PCR. Sequencing used an Illumina HiSeq 2500. Unique molecular identifiers were incorporated into TCR beta cDNA libraries to reduce PCR and sequencing biases. Some 500,000 cDNA molecules were obtained per 1 to 10 million input T cells, so each molecule approximated one T cell. Patient libraries were prepared and sequenced with the same protocol used for the earlier healthy control dataset. Samples belonging to the same batch were prepared together, multiplexed and sequenced on a shared HiSeq lane. The authors' analysis ran thus. MIGEC handled the raw barcoded reads, throwing out single-read molecular identifier groups before consensus assembly and CDR3 extraction. Clonotype tables were post-analysed with VDJtools, normalizing diversity by down-sampling all datasets to the smallest sample size. In repertoire overlap clustering, CDR3 amino acid sequences, but not nucleotide sequences, were matched to correct batch-related cross-sample contamination. TCRdb's own reprocessing of the public reads used fastp at Q25 and MiXCR and kept productive beta chains. Each record represents a unique CDR3 protein, reported with the most common genes and DNA among its rows. The V and J calls were not made by the authors but by TCRdb's processing. This sample holds 170,000 or so distinct CDR3 sequences; 30% were observed only once. Of the sample, about 1.6% is held by the ten largest clones.

Beyond this particular receptor, the publication reports: Significantly higher frequencies in patients than in controls were found for roughly 5 TRBV segments, including TRBV5-6, TRBV5-1 and TRBV20-1. Significantly lower normalized Chao1 diversity was found in multiple sclerosis patients than in controls, suggesting substantial peripheral T-cell clonal expansion. The control group was slightly older than the multiple sclerosis patient group. Strong co-clustering of samples prepared in the same batch was shown by direct clustering with F measure, prompting a batch-effect correction.

The receptor was isolated from a girl under 18 with multiple sclerosis. The sample taken for sequencing was blood. The V and J segments used are TRBV7-9 and TRBJ1-6; confidence is insufficient to name the D gene. In nucleotide form, the sequence is TGTGCCAGCAGCTTAGTCGGCAGAAGGGATTCACCCCTCCACTTT. It specifies CASSLVGRRDSPLHF.